Listed below are T cell receptor beta chains from one sample, sequenced in a study of Ad26.COV2.S vaccination and SARS-CoV-2 variants. The data were produced by immunoSEQ multiplex PCR, yet TCRdb's version contains in-frame clones alone and is incomplete. The sample includes hundreds of thousands of clones, 89% of them seen just once. The sample consisted of peripheral blood, taken in a trial of Ad26.COV2.S vaccine versus placebo. These receptors were taken from a person aged 18-65 years who received the Ad26.COV2.S COVID-19 vaccine or a placebo. The CDR3 runs from the conserved cysteine through the conserved F or W. D genes are given only for firm matches. Where a row states a size, it is once, few, many or the class of an expanded clone; other rows omit it.

j_call	clone_size	v_call	d_call	cdr3_nt	cdr3_aa
TRBJ1-1	few	TRBV4-2	.	TGTGCCAGCAGCCCCTCCGAGGAGGGGAAGACTGAAGCTTTCTTT	CASSPSEEGKTEAFF
TRBJ2-7	.	TRBV29-1	.	TGCAGCGTGGGGACATCGGGCTACGAGCAGTACTTC	CSVGTSGYEQYF
TRBJ1-3	once	TRBV5-1	.	TGCGCCAGCAGCCAAGACCCGAACTCTGGAAACACCATATATTTT	CASSQDPNSGNTIYF
TRBJ2-1	.	TRBV6-5	.	TGTGCCAGCACAAGGACACCGGGGAACAATGAGCAGTTCTTC	CASTRTPGNNEQFF
TRBJ2-3	.	TRBV5-4	.	TGTGCCAGCAGCCGACCGGGCCGGGGACCAGATACGCAGTATTTT	CASSRPGRGPDTQYF
TRBJ1-5	.	TRBV19	TRBD1	TGTGCCAGTAGTATCTGGACAGGGGCTCCCCTAGGGAGCAATCAGCCCCAGCATTTT	CASSIWTGAPLGSNQPQHF
TRBJ1-6	.	TRBV19	.	TGTGCCAGTAGCCTTGAATATAATTCACCCCTCCACTTT	CASSLEYNSPLHF
TRBJ2-7	once	TRBV20-1	.	TGCAGTGCTAGTGGTCCGGGACACCCCTACGAGCAGTACTTC	CSASGPGHPYEQYF
TRBJ2-7	few	TRBV6-1	TRBD2	TGTGCCAGCAGTGAACAACTAGCGGGGGCCTACGAGCAGTACTTC	CASSEQLAGAYEQYF
TRBJ2-7	once	TRBV7-2	.	TGTGCCAGCAGCTTATCTTGGTTCTACGAGCAGTACTTC	CASSLSWFYEQYF